This T cell receptor beta chain was identified during a study of T cell responses to AZD1222 COVID-19 vaccine. For the study at large: Second-dose timings of about 4 or about 12 weeks were pooled.

Note on this clone: Antigen: not known.

Study-level findings and limits: The donor cohort was predominantly white British with a female majority, and clonal diversity may have been underestimated. As reported, nearly half of all spike-specific TCRs target variant regions that are unmutated.

The ends were cut back, 3 bases at V and 3 bases at J, with 4 bases in the middle. The CDR3 has 12 amino acids. Germline V CDR1 and CDR2: KGHDR, SFDVKD. Sequencing used immunoSEQ multiplex PCR; TCRdb keeps in-frame clones, though not all of them. The table has 160,000 or so clones, around 93% seen once. The clonotype originates from an adult in good health. The chain employs TRBV24-1 and TRBJ1-2; unclear D gene. The sample consisted of peripheral blood, taken on day 0 of AZD1222 vaccination. CDR3 in DNA: TGTGCCACCAGTGATGGGGACTATGGCTACACCTTC. Protein sequence: CATSDGDYGYTF.